This T cell receptor beta chain was obtained from a study of T cell changes during pregnancy in multiple sclerosis. This clone was found a few times. The protocol was immunoSEQ multiplex PCR, while the TCRdb copy is restricted to in-frame clones and leaves out a portion. The table shows approximately 40,000 clones, with roughly 90% occurring only once. The CDR3 spans 17 residues. In germline, CDR1 is SQVTM, CDR2 ANQGSEA. The ends lost 2 bases at V and 4 bases at J; junction bases unmatched: 15. The starting material was CD4+ T cells from peripheral blood mononuclear cells, obtained in the third trimester of pregnancy. The rearrangement joins TRBV29-1 to TRBJ2-3; 7 positions agree with TRBD2. This TCR derives from a female donor with multiple sclerosis, enrolled in a pregnancy study. CDR3 bases: TGCAGCGTTGAAAGGAGGGGACTACGCTTAGCGGCAGATACGCAGTATTTT. Translated, it gives CSVERRGLRLAADTQYF.